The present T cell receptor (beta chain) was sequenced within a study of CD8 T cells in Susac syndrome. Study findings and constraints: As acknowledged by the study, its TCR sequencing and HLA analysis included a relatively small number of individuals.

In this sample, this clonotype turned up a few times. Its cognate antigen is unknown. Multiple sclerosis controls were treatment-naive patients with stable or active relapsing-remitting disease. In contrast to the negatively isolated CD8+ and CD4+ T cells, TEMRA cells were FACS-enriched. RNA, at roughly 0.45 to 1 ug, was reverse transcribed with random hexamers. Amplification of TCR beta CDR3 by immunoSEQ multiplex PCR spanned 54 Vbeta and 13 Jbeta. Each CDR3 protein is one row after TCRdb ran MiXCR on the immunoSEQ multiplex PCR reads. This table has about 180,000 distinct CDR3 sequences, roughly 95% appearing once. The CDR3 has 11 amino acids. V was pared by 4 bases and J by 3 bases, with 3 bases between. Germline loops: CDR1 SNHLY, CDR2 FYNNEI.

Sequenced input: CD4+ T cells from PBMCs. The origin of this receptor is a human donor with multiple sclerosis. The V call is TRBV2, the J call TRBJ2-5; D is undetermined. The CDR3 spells CASSAEETQYF. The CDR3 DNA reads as TGTGCCAGCAGTGCAGAAGAGACCCAGTACTTC.